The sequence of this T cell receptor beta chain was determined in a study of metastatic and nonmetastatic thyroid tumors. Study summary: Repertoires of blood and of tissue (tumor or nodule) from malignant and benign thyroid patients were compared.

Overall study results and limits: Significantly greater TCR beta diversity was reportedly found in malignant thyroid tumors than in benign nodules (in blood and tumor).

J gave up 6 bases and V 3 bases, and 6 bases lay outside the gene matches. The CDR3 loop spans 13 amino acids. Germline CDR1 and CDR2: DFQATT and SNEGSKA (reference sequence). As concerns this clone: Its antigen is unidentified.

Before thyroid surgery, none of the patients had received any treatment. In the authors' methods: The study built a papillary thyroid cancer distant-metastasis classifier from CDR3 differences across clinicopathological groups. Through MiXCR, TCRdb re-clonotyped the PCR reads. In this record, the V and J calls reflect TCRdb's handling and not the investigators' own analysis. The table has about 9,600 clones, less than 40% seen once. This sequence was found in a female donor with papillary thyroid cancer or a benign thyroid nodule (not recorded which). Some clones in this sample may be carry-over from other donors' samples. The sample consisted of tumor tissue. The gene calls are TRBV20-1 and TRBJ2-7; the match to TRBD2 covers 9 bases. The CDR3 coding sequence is TGCAGTGCTAGCAGGCGGGAGGGTGCCGAGCAGTACTTC. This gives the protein CSASRREGAEQYF.